Following are 28 T cell receptor beta chains from one sample sequenced in a study of blood T cell repertoires in COVID-19. Clones were sequenced by immunoSEQ multiplex PCR, and TCRdb holds only the in-frame ones, with some missing. The sample shows some 200,000 clones, approximately 80% of them seen only once. Material: peripheral blood. The receptor source for this set is a human donor in a cohort sampled during active COVID-19.

This chain uses TRBV19 with TRBJ2-1; 7 bases agree with TRBD1. CDR1 is LNHDA, CDR2 SQIVND, per germline (reference sequence). This CDR3 has 14 residues. V was clipped by 2 bases and J by 5 bases; unmatched bases: 3. CDR3 nucleotides: TGTGCCAGTAGTATACTTACAGGGGACAATGAGCAGTTCTTC. This translates into CASSILTGDNEQFF.

V and J are TRBV5-1 and TRBJ2-1; TRBD1 might be the D (6 bases). Trimming removed 4 bases from V and 8 bases from J, with 13 bases in between. The germline gives CDR1 SGHRS, CDR2 YFSETQ. This CDR3 has 13 amino acids. CDR3 sequence reads: CASSTGTKDEQFF. The CDR3, as DNA: TGCGCCAGCAGCACCGGGACAAAGGATGAGCAGTTCTTC.

This clone has a count of ten or more. The chain combines TRBV15 with TRBJ1-1, with no clear D. Trimming removed 2 bases at V and 7 bases at J, with 17 bases between. The CDR3 is 15 residues long. Germline assignment: CDR1 LNHNV and CDR2 YYDKDF (reference sequence). The CDR3 bases are TGTGCCACCAGCAGACTCAACCGCCTTCCGGTTGAAGCTTTCTTT. Translating gives CATSRLNRLPVEAFF.

This sequence joins TRBV7-9 and TRBJ1-2; no clear D. CDR1 is SEHNR and CDR2 is FQNEAQ in the germline V gene (reference sequence). CDR3 size: 13 residues. The germline V and J ends were trimmed by 5 bases and 7 bases, with 14 bases remaining between them. The CDR3 DNA reads as TGTGCCAGCAGCCCTGACTGGATGGGTGGCTACACCTTC. Amino acid sequence: CASSPDWMGGYTF.

There are a few counts of this clone. The V and J genes are TRBV9 and TRBJ1-4; tentatively, D is TRBD1 (6 bases). Germline V gene sequence: CDR1 SGDLS, CDR2 YYNGEE. The CDR3 totals 15 residues. Trimming took off 4 bases at V and 5 bases at J, with 15 bases between the two ends. The CDR3 DNA reads as TGTGCCAGCAGCCCCCCGGGGGGACAAAATGAAAAACTGTTTTTT. Protein: CASSPPGGQNEKLFF. Combining the CDR3 with reference TRBV9 and TRBJ1-4 gives the whole variable domain DSGVTQTPKHLITATGQRVTLRCSPRSGDLSVYWYQQSLDQGLQFLIQYYNGEERAKGNILERFSAQQFPDLHSELNLSSLELGDSALYFCASSPPGGQNEKLFFGSGTQLSVL.

The rearrangement joins TRBV11-3 to TRBJ1-1, with a tentative D call TRBD1 (6 bases). The CDR3 totals 13 residues. Germline CDR1 reads SGHNT; CDR2 reads YENEEA. V lost 4 bases and J 3 bases, leaving 9 bases between the germline ends. CDR3 sequence: CASSYYRDTEAFF. The CDR3 bases are TGTGCCAGCAGCTACTACAGGGACACTGAAGCTTTCTTT.

The rearrangement uses TRBV27 and TRBJ2-7, with D tentatively TRBD2 (6 bases). The V end lost 7 bases, the J end lost 3 bases, and 10 bases lay between the germline ends. CDR3 length: 12 amino acids. Per the germline V gene, CDR1 is MNHEY and CDR2 is SMNVEV (reference sequence). Here the CDR3 DNA reads TGTGCCAGCATTTGGCGGGACTACGAGCAGTACTTC. This codes for CASIWRDYEQYF.

The chain carries TRBV5-4 and TRBJ1-1; D not certain. The V and J ends lost 4 bases and 4 bases respectively, with 8 bases between them. The V gene's germline CDR1 is SGHNT and CDR2 YYREEE (reference sequence). The CDR3 extends over 12 amino acids. The CDR3 spells CASSPRGTEAFF. The DNA for the CDR3 is TGTGCCAGCAGCCCCCGAGGCACTGAAGCTTTCTTT.

The chain joins TRBV21-1 to TRBJ2-3; the DNA was not used to check the table's D call, TRBD2. TRBV21-1 is listed as a pseudogene. The CDR3 is made up of 17 amino acids. The CDR3 here is CASSAGPQAGGSDTQYF. The CDR3 region has the DNA TGTGCCAGCAGCGCCGGCCCCCAGGCGGGGGGCTCAGATACGCAGTATTTT.

The chain couples TRBV5-4 to TRBJ1-6, with 7 bases identical to TRBD1. V trimming: 1 base; J trimming: 5 bases; junction bases outside the gene matches: 3. From germline, CDR1 is SGHNT and CDR2 YYREEE (reference sequence). The CDR3 length is 15 residues. DNA of the CDR3: TGTGCCAGCAGCTTGAGAGGGGGCCATAATTCACCCCTCCACTTT. Translation: CASSLRGGHNSPLHF.

The V call is TRBV4-2, the J call TRBJ2-2; possibly TRBD1 for D (6 bases). V lost 4 bases, J lost 2 bases, and 11 bases lay in between. Per germline, CDR1 LGHNA and CDR2 YNFKEQ. This CDR3 is built from 15 residues. The CDR3 region is CASSRGQYNTGELFF. CDR3 coding DNA: TGTGCCAGCAGCCGAGGACAGTATAACACCGGGGAGCTGTTTTTT.

The chain carries TRBV21-1 and TRBJ1-1. TRBV21-1 is assigned pseudogene status. The length of the CDR3 is 17 residues. CDR3 loop: CASSKGGTDGGDTEAFF. CDR3 bases: TGTGCCAGCAGCAAGGGGGGAACAGACGGAGGGGACACTGAAGCTTTCTTT.

This sequence joins TRBV19 and TRBJ2-5, with TRBD2 as a possible D gene (6 bases). Between the trimmed V and J ends, which lost 5 bases and 1 base, there was a span of 14 bases. Germline V lookup: CDR1 LNHDA, CDR2 SQIVND (reference sequence). The CDR3 covers 15 residues. CDR3 amino acids: CASSAGWDFQETQYF. DNA of the CDR3: TGTGCCAGTAGTGCAGGTTGGGACTTCCAAGAGACCCAGTACTTC.

The J gene is TRBJ1-1, the V gene TRBV5-1; TRBD1 matches at 8 bases. V was clipped by 3 bases and J by 5 bases; unmatched bases: 9. CDR3 length: 15 amino acids. CDR1 is SGHRS, CDR2 YFSETQ, per germline. Here the CDR3 DNA reads TGCGCCAGCAGCTCAGGACAGGGCCGTGGTACTGAAGCTTTCTTT. Amino acid sequence: CASSSGQGRGTEAFF.

This chain links TRBV13 with TRBJ1-3; 7 bases line up with TRBD1. The CDR3 consists of 12 residues. V was clipped by 8 bases and J by 4 bases; unmatched bases: 2. Germline CDR1 and CDR2: PRHDT and FYEKMQ (reference sequence). CDR3 region: CASSQGGNTIYF. The CDR3 nucleotides read TGTGCCAGCTCACAGGGGGGAAACACCATATATTTT.

The chain links TRBV27 to TRBJ2-7, with a weak D call TRBD1 (5 bases). V was clipped by 4 bases and J by 2 bases, with 12 bases between them. The CDR3 sequence is 14 residues long. The V gene's germline CDR1 is MNHEY and CDR2 SMNVEV (reference sequence). This chain's CDR3 is CASSYQGSPYEQYF. The CDR3 DNA is TGTGCCAGCAGTTATCAGGGTTCCCCCTACGAGCAGTACTTC.

The sample holds one count of this clone. The chain combines TRBV28 with TRBJ2-5, with 7 nucleotides matching TRBD2. The germline CDR1 and CDR2 sequences are MDHEN and SYDVKM. Unmatched junction bases numbered 10, after V lost 3 bases and J lost 9 bases. There are 14 residues in the CDR3. For the CDR3, the DNA is TGTGCCAGCAGTTTGGGGGGAGGGCATGAGGCCCAGTACTTC. It translates to CASSLGGGHEAQYF.

V is TRBV24-1 and J is TRBJ2-5; 11 bases fit TRBD2. Germline V gene lookup returns CDR1 KGHDR and CDR2 SFDVKD. The CDR3 contains 16 residues. The ends lost 3 bases at V and 7 bases at J; junction bases unmatched: 9. The CDR3: CATSDRGTSGGRTQYF. CDR3 DNA: TGTGCCACCAGTGATCGAGGGACTAGCGGAGGAAGGACCCAGTACTTC.

The chain recombines TRBV5-1 with TRBJ1-2, with a possible D match to TRBD1 (6 bases). The CDR3 extends over 14 amino acids. Between the trimmed V and J ends, which lost 7 bases and 5 bases, there was a span of 18 bases. From germline, CDR1 is SGHRS and CDR2 YFSETQ. The CDR3 bases are TGCGCCAGCCGGGGGGGCCCGGAACCTTATGGCTACACCTTC. This translates into CASRGGPEPYGYTF. Based on the CDR3 plus reference TRBV5-1 and TRBJ1-2, the full variable domain is KAGVTQTPRYLIKTRGQQVTLSCSPISGHRSVSWYQQTPGQGLQFLFEYFSETQRNKGNFPGRFSGRQFSNSRSEMNVSTLELGDSALYLCASRGGPEPYGYTFGSGTRLTVV.

The gene calls are TRBV5-4 and TRBJ1-2, with TRBD1 matching over 9 bases. The V gene's germline CDR1 is SGHNT and CDR2 YYREEE (reference sequence). The V segment lost 2 bases and the J segment 8 bases; nucleotides outside the gene matches: 4. The CDR3 totals 13 residues. CDR3 loop: CASSLTGGAGYTF. CDR3 nucleotide sequence: TGTGCCAGCAGCTTAACAGGGGGCGCGGGCTACACCTTC.

V is TRBV30 and J is TRBJ1-4; the D gene is possibly TRBD1 (6 bases). CDR3 length equals 15 residues. CDR1 and CDR2 from the germline V gene are GTSNPN and SVGIG (reference sequence). The V gene lost 0 bases and the J gene lost 8 bases, with 16 bases spanning the gap. This chain's CDR3 is CAWSVLGAPGEKLFF. CDR3 in DNA: TGTGCCTGGAGTGTACTGGGGGCCCCGGGGGAAAAACTGTTTTTT.

The genes are TRBV24-1 and TRBJ1-1; D is unresolved. The germline CDR1 and CDR2 sequences are KGHDR and SFDVKD. V was shortened by 6 bases and J by 4 bases, with 5 bases between the two germline ends. The CDR3 is 11 amino acids. CDR3 bases: TGTGCCACCAGTAGCACCACTGAAGCTTTCTTT. This codes for CATSSTTEAFF.

The chain has TRBV4-2 and TRBJ2-6; D not certain. The germline gives CDR1 LGHNA, CDR2 YNFKEQ. This CDR3 region has 13 residues. V was cut by 8 bases and J by 0 bases, with 5 bases left in between. CDR3 protein: CASGDSGANVLTF. DNA of the CDR3: TGTGCCAGCGGAGACTCTGGGGCCAACGTCCTGACTTTC.

The V gene is TRBV6-6, the J gene TRBJ1-1; D is unresolved. Per the germline V gene, CDR1 is MNHNY and CDR2 is SVGAGI (reference sequence). V lost 1 base to trimming and J lost 6 bases, with 6 bases between them. The CDR3 totals 12 residues. The CDR3 DNA sequence: TGTGCCAGCAGTTACTTGAGGGCTGAAGCTTTCTTT. Translating gives CASSYLRAEAFF.

This chain's CDR3 is CASSIDLGGTYEQYF. CDR3 DNA sequence: TGTGCCAGTAGTATAGATCTAGGGGGAACCTACGAGCAGTACTTC. J is TRBJ2-7 and V is TRBV19; D may be TRBD1 (6 bases). This CDR3 comprises 15 residues. CDR1 is LNHDA, CDR2 SQIVND, per germline (reference sequence). The germline V and J ends were trimmed by 0 bases and 2 bases, with 11 bases remaining between them.

A few counts support this clone. V usage is TRBV28 and J usage is TRBJ1-5, with TRBD1 identical over 7 bases. Germline values: CDR1 MDHEN, CDR2 SYDVKM. With 6 bases clipped from V and 4 bases from J, the junction kept 9 bases outside the gene matches. The CDR3 is 15 amino acids. The CDR3 loop is CASRVQGSSNQPQHF. In nucleotides, the CDR3 is TGTGCCAGCAGGGTACAGGGGAGCAGTAATCAGCCCCAGCATTTT.

CDR3 residues: CSASELGSSSGANVLTF. The DNA for the CDR3 is TGCAGTGCTAGTGAGCTCGGTTCGAGCTCTGGGGCCAACGTCCTGACTTTC. The V gene is TRBV20-1, the J gene TRBJ2-6; no reliable D call. This CDR3 region has 17 residues. Trimming left V 3 bases short and J 0 bases short, with 15 bases between. Germline CDR1 is DFQATT and CDR2 is SNEGSKA (reference sequence).

This clone was counted a single time. V and J are TRBV7-8 and TRBJ2-7; D remains unclear. Germline V gives CDR1 SGHVS, CDR2 FQNEAQ. The CDR3 consists of 12 residues. The V end was cut by 6 bases, the J end by 4 bases, with 10 bases between. CDR3 DNA: TGTGCCAGCAGTCTTACGAGGTACGAGCAGTACTTC. Its translation is CASSLTRYEQYF.